A single T cell receptor beta chain is shown here with its context. The antigen is unknown. Everyone in the study who had HIV was treated in the United States. CDR1 and CDR2 (germline): SGHRS, YFSETQ. Trimming stripped 2 bases from V and 3 bases from J, with 11 bases between. The CDR3 has 14 residues. Investigators performed immunoSEQ version v3.0 at survey level. Sequencing set out to capture about 40,000-55,000 T-cell genomes per sample. Here immunoSEQ multiplex PCR was the method, and the copy in TCRdb shows in-frame clones only, minus some. The sample has 25,000 to 35,000 clones; just over 85% are singletons. This entry is derived from a study of long-term antiretroviral therapy in people with HIV. Study conclusions and caveats: Blood sampling spanned 2004 to 2017, possibly under older ART regimens. HIV repertoire CDR3 lengths ranged less widely than those of controls.

Sequencing was performed on unsorted PBMCs, taken 0.8 years after starting antiretroviral therapy. J is TRBJ1-1 and V is TRBV5-1; weak D call: TRBD1 (5 bases). The origin of this receptor is a woman in her 30s with HIV. This CDR3 is CASSFGPGYTEAFF. Here the CDR3 DNA reads TGCGCCAGCAGCTTTGGTCCAGGGTACACTGAAGCTTTCTTT. Variable domain in full (rest from reference TRBV5-1 and TRBJ1-1): KAGVTQTPRYLIKTRGQQVTLSCSPISGHRSVSWYQQTPGQGLQFLFEYFSETQRNKGNFPGRFSGRQFSNSRSEMNVSTLELGDSALYLCASSFGPGYTEAFFGQGTRLTVV.